Here is one T cell receptor (beta chain) with its context. What it binds is unknown. This record belongs to a study of T cell repertoires in cytomegalovirus infection. TCRdb used MiXCR to reprocess the reads, holding one entry per CDR3 protein. The sample lists fewer than 850,000 distinct CDR3 sequences, under 35% occurring once. Study results and caveats: Accumulated public TCR beta family frequency recognized individuals carrying CMV together with the relevant HLA.

The specimen was cultured CD8+ T cells from PBMCs, collected from culture after CMV antigen stimulation. This sequence originates from a human donor in good health (CMV status not recorded). Some clones in this sample may be carry-over from other donors' samples.

DNA for the CDR3: TGTGCCAGCAGCTTATCCCAGACAGGGCCACACCACCCGTCAGATACGCAGTATTTT. It specifies CASSLSQTGPHHPSDTQYF. The V and J genes are TRBV7-2 and TRBJ2-3, with TRBD1 identical over 7 bases. V shed 2 bases, J shed 4 bases, and the junction held 18 bases outside the gene matches. In germline, CDR1 is SGHTA, CDR2 FQGNSA. The CDR3 is 19 residues long.